The TCR beta chain under discussion was sequenced for a study of blood T cell repertoires in COVID-19. Turning to the study itself: The study drew acute and convalescent COVID-19 samples from the United States, Italy and Spain. The analysed material was cDNA or gDNA that came from T cells, B-cell-depleted T cells, or PBMCs.

J was trimmed by 3 bases and V by 6 bases; bases with no gene match: 6. The CDR3 runs to 16 residues. CDR1 is SNHLY, CDR2 FYNNEI, per germline. Methods used by the authors: Amplifying reference gene primers gave estimates of nucleated cell counts. Repertoires were generated with immunoSEQ multiplex PCR, while TCRdb's copy carries only in-frame clones and drops some. Clonal size and the V and J genes are those of that table, whereas D and trimming came from the DNA. The table lists around 200,000 clones, 75% to 90% of them singletons. Sequencing used peripheral blood. This rearrangement joins TRBV2 to TRBJ1-6; 9 bases align to TRBD1. The receptor's source is a man aged 35 to 55 with acute or convalescent COVID-19. CDR3 protein: CASRVGQGGYNSPLHF. The DNA for the CDR3 is TGTGCCAGCAGGGTGGGACAGGGAGGCTATAATTCACCCCTCCACTTT.